This T cell receptor (beta chain) was recovered during a study of shared clonotypes between healthy human individuals. On this clone itself: The antigen is unknown.

Each donor was a Caucasian adult residing in Nashville, Tennessee. The length of the CDR3 is 12 residues. CDR1 is MDHEN and CDR2 is SYDVKM in the germline V gene. The data were produced by immunoSEQ multiplex PCR, yet TCRdb's version contains in-frame clones alone and is incomplete. The sample contains 550,000 to 800,000 clones, around 91% of which appear only once. Notes on the study in general: Shared clonotypes: about 5% naive CD4, 3.5% to 4% naive CD8, 2% to 2.5% memory CD4, approximately 0.4% memory CD8.

What was sequenced was memory CD8+ T cells from PBMCs. Subset defined: CD45RO+ cells pooled with CCR7-negative TemRA cells. This clonotype was sampled from a man between 18 and 29 years old in good health. Some clones in this sample may be carry-over from other donors' samples. The chain joins TRBV28 to TRBJ2-5; D remains ambiguous. The DNA end is a closer match to TRBJ2-7, so the J assignment may be wrong. The CDR3 DNA reads TGTGCCAGCAGTTTACCCGCCTACGAGCAGTACTTC. This gives the protein CASSLPAYEQYF.